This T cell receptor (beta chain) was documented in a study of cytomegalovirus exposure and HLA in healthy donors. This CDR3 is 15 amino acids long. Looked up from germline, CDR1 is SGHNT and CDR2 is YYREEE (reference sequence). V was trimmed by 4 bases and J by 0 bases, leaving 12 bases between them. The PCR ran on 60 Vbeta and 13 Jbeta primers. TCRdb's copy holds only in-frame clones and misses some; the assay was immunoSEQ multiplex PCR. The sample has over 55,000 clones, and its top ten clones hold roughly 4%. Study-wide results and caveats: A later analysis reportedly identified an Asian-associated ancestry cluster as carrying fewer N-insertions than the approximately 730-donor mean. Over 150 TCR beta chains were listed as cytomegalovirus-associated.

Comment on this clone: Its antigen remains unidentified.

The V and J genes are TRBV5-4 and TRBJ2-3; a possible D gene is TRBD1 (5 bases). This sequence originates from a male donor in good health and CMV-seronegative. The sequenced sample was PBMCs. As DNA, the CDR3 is TGTGCCAGCAGCCAGGGAAGATCTAGCACAGATACGCAGTATTTT. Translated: CASSQGRSSTDTQYF.